In this sample, the clone carrying this T cell receptor (beta chain) turned up once. The antigen is unknown. This sample stems from a study of a mutant IDH1 vaccine in newly diagnosed glioma. The study, taken as a whole, reports: Changes to the top peripheral T cell clonotypes appeared unrelated to pseudoprogression.

Clones were sequenced by immunoSEQ multiplex PCR, and TCRdb holds only the in-frame ones, with some missing. This table has about 33,000 clones, about 88% appearing once. Germline values: CDR1 MNHNS, CDR2 SASEGT. The CDR3 contains 13 residues. Trimming left V 3 bases short and J 1 base short, with 7 bases between. Indicated time point: baseline, week 1 (first vaccination visit). Described treatment: pre-vaccination baseline after standard-of-care therapy. The rearrangement uses TRBV6-1 and TRBJ2-7; no clear D. This receptor was identified in a woman between 40 and 50 years old with glioma. The input for sequencing was PBMCs, taken from a glioma patient treated with radiotherapy, temozolomide or both. CDR3 sequence reads: CASSDLRSYEQYF. In DNA, the CDR3 is TGTGCCAGCAGTGATCTCAGATCCTACGAGCAGTACTTC.